Presented here are 27 T cell receptor beta chains from one specimen sequenced in a study of T cell responses to AZD1222 COVID-19 vaccine. This table comes from immunoSEQ multiplex PCR, and its TCRdb copy is limited to in-frame clones, with some not included. The repertoire includes 95,000 to 110,000 clones, about 87% of them detected once, and approximately 20% sits in the top ten. Sample: peripheral blood, taken on day 0 of AZD1222 vaccination. These receptors originate from an adult in good health.

This rearrangement joins TRBV10-3 to TRBJ2-3, with 8 bases that match TRBD2. The germline V gene has CDR1 ENHRY and CDR2 SYGVKD. The J segment lost 2 bases and the V segment lost 6 bases, leaving 7 bases of the junction unmatched. This CDR3 has 15 amino acids. CDR3 DNA: TGTGCCATCAGGTTAGCGGGGCGGGACACAGATACGCAGTATTTT. This translates into CAIRLAGRDTDTQYF.

This clone was seen only once. The genes are TRBV7-2 and TRBJ2-7; either TRBD1 or TRBD2 may fit D (7 bases each). The CDR3 length is 15 residues. The germline V and J ends were trimmed by 5 bases and 0 bases, with 14 bases remaining between them. Germline CDR1 and CDR2: SGHTA and FQGNSA. This CDR3 reads CASSPGGQRSYEQYF. The CDR3 nucleotides read TGTGCCAGCAGCCCGGGGGGACAGCGCTCCTACGAGCAGTACTTC.

The J gene is TRBJ1-2, the V gene TRBV6-2 or TRBV6-3, with 7 bases aligning to TRBD1. The CDR3 is made up of 15 amino acids. Trimming at V came to 4 bases and at J to 4 bases, leaving 9 bases not matched to a gene. Germline V CDR1 and CDR2: MNHEY, SVGEGT. As DNA, the CDR3 is TGTGCCAGCAGTTGGGGGACAGAAGCTGGCTATGGCTACACCTTC. It translates to CASSWGTEAGYGYTF.

V and J are TRBV14 and TRBJ1-2; D is undetermined. This CDR3 spans 13 amino acids. V was shortened by 0 bases and J by 4 bases, with 6 bases between the two germline ends. The V gene's germline CDR1 is SGHDN and CDR2 FVKESK. The CDR3, as DNA: TGTGCCAGCAGCCAAGAAAGCTTCTATGGCTACACCTTC. Translating gives CASSQESFYGYTF. The full variable domain, in which reference TRBV14 and TRBJ1-2 provide the parts outside the CDR3, is EAGVTQFPSHSVIEKGQTVTLRCDPISGHDNLYWYRRVMGKEIKFLLHFVKESKQDESGMPNNRFLAERTGGTYSTLKVQPAELEDSGVYFCASSQESFYGYTFGSGTRLTVV.

This sequence joins TRBV3-1 (or the pseudogene TRBV3-2) and TRBJ2-1, with TRBD2 identical over 9 bases. The CDR3 is 17 amino acids. From germline, CDR1 is LGHDT and CDR2 YNNKEL (reference sequence). Losses at the gene ends were 5 bases for V and 0 bases for J; bases not matched to a gene: 8. In DNA, the CDR3 is TGTGCCAGCAGCGTCGAGCTAGCGGGGATCTCCTACAATGAGCAGTTCTTC. Protein: CASSVELAGISYNEQFF.

This clone occurred a few times. The rearrangement uses TRBV6-5 and TRBJ2-2, with 8 bases aligning to TRBD2. This CDR3 is built from 13 residues. Per germline, CDR1 MNHEY and CDR2 SVGAGI. V dropped 7 bases and J dropped 4; count of bases not matched to a gene: 2. This CDR3 is CASKRGSTGELFF. The DNA of the CDR3 is TGTGCCAGCAAGCGGGGGAGCACCGGGGAGCTGTTTTTT.

This sequence joins TRBV10-2 and TRBJ2-3, with D possibly TRBD2 on 7 matching bases. Trimming took off 2 bases at V and 4 bases at J, with 25 bases between the two ends. This CDR3 has 19 residues. Germline CDR1 WSHSY, CDR2 SAAADI. CDR3 DNA sequence: TGCGCCAGCAGTGAGGACGGGGGGCACCGAAATACCCTCCCAGATACGCAGTATTTT. It is translated as CASSEDGGHRNTLPDTQYF.

The gene calls are TRBV19 and TRBJ1-5; D gene ambiguous. The CDR3 is 14 amino acids. Germline loops: CDR1 LNHDA, CDR2 SQIVND (reference sequence). Deletions cut 0 bases from V and 3 bases from J, with 6 bases between. CDR3 sequence reads: CASSIEEINQPQHF. The CDR3 bases are TGTGCCAGTAGTATAGAAGAGATCAATCAGCCCCAGCATTTT.

V is TRBV5-5 and J is TRBJ2-1, with TRBD2 matching over 9 bases. Trimming removed 5 bases from V and 0 bases from J; junction bases left unmatched: 3. The CDR3 has 15 amino acids. Looked up from germline, CDR1 is SGHKS and CDR2 is YYEKEE (reference sequence). CDR3 loop: CASRLAGDSYNEQFF. The DNA for the CDR3 is TGTGCCAGCAGGTTAGCGGGGGACTCCTACAATGAGCAGTTCTTC.

CDR3 DNA sequence: TGTGCCACCCTAGGGCCAACAGGTGAAGCTTTCTTT. As protein: CATLGPTGEAFF. The rearrangement links TRBV6-5 to TRBJ1-1; perhaps TRBD1 as D (5 bases). V shed 10 bases and J shed 7 bases, with 16 bases lying between them. The CDR3 has 12 amino acids. CDR1 is MNHEY, CDR2 SVGAGI, per germline.

This rearrangement joins TRBV10-3 to TRBJ1-5; 7 nucleotides line up with TRBD1. V was clipped by 6 bases and J by 4 bases; unmatched bases: 6. Germline V gene sequence: CDR1 ENHRY, CDR2 SYGVKD. CDR3 length: 14 amino acids. The chain's CDR3 is CAIRGDSPNQPQHF. CDR3 bases: TGTGCCATCAGAGGGGACAGCCCAAATCAGCCCCAGCATTTT.

The rearrangement links TRBV19 to TRBJ1-5; D remains ambiguous. Per germline, CDR1 LNHDA and CDR2 SQIVND (reference sequence). This CDR3 has 11 residues. The V end lost 8 bases, the J end lost 15 bases, and 17 bases lay between the germline ends. The CDR3 here is CASRFDGALHF. CDR3 nucleotides: TGTGCCAGTCGCTTCGACGGAGCACTGCATTTT.

The chain recombines TRBV12-3 or TRBV12-4 with TRBJ2-1, with D perhaps being TRBD1 or TRBD2 (5 bases each). This CDR3 has 13 amino acids. V dropped 3 bases and J dropped 9 bases, with 12 bases sitting between them. CDR3 protein: CASSFYRGGEQFF. The CDR3 nucleotides are TGTGCCAGCAGTTTCTACCGGGGCGGTGAGCAGTTCTTC.

This clone was recorded a few times. The rearrangement links TRBV19 to TRBJ2-7; D may correspond to TRBD1 or TRBD2 (5 bases each). The CDR3 has 13 residues. The V gene lost 6 bases and the J gene lost 3 bases, with 12 bases spanning the gap. Germline-derived CDR1 and CDR2 are LNHDA and SQIVND (reference sequence). The CDR3 DNA reads TGTGCCAGTAGGGGAGACAGAAGCTACGAGCAGTACTTC. It translates to CASRGDRSYEQYF.

The chain joins TRBV7-2 to TRBJ2-2; 11 bases align to TRBD2. The ends lost 5 bases at V and 5 bases at J; junction bases unmatched: 13. Germline loops: CDR1 SGHTA, CDR2 FQGNSA. The CDR3 loop spans 18 amino acids. The chain's CDR3 is CASSPALAGGSRTGELFF. DNA of the CDR3: TGTGCCAGCAGCCCAGCCCTAGCGGGGGGATCTCGTACCGGGGAGCTGTTTTTT.

This clone has just one count. The rearrangement uses TRBV7-8 and TRBJ1-1; unclear D gene. This CDR3 comprises 13 residues. Looked up from germline, CDR1 is SGHVS and CDR2 is FQNEAQ. Trimming took 3 bases from V and 4 from J, leaving 9 bases between them. CDR3 sequence: CASSLFGRTEAFF. CDR3 nucleotide sequence: TGTGCCAGCAGCTTGTTCGGTCGCACTGAAGCTTTCTTT. Together with reference TRBV7-8 and TRBJ1-1, the CDR3 gives the full variable domain: GAGVSQSPRYKVAKRGQDVALRCDPISGHVSLFWYQQALGQGPEFLTYFQNEAQLDKSGLPSDRFFAERPEGSVSTLKIQRTQQEDSAVYLCASSLFGRTEAFFGQGTRLTVV.

The genes are TRBV6-2 or TRBV6-3 and TRBJ2-3; TRBD1 might be the D (5 bases). V was clipped by 3 bases and J by 0 bases, with 13 bases between them. The V gene's germline CDR1 is MNHEY and CDR2 SVGEGT. The CDR3 contains 16 residues. The CDR3 sequence: CASSYRGTPSTDTQYF. CDR3 coding DNA: TGTGCCAGCAGTTATAGGGGAACCCCTAGCACAGATACGCAGTATTTT.

This sequence joins TRBV11-2 and TRBJ2-7; D is unresolved. Germline V gene sequence: CDR1 SGHAT, CDR2 FQNNGV. Trimming took off 1 base at V and 0 bases at J, with 7 bases between the two ends. The length of the CDR3 is 14 residues. The CDR3 loop is CASSLARYSYEQYF. The CDR3 nucleotides read TGTGCCAGCAGCTTAGCCAGATACTCCTACGAGCAGTACTTC.

The chain links TRBV7-2 to TRBJ1-2; 8 bases match TRBD1. J was trimmed by 7 bases and V by 0 bases; bases with no gene match: 4. CDR3 length: 14 residues. Per the germline V gene, CDR1 is SGHTA and CDR2 is FQGNSA. CDR3 sequence reads: CASSLATGDGGYTF. CDR3 nucleotides: TGTGCCAGCAGCTTAGCGACAGGGGATGGTGGCTACACCTTC.

The chain uses TRBV10-1 and TRBJ2-1; the D gene is possibly TRBD2 (6 bases). V was clipped by 3 bases and J by 8 bases, with 14 bases between them. Germline loops: CDR1 WNHNN, CDR2 SYGVQD (reference sequence). The CDR3 covers 14 residues. CDR3 coding DNA: TGCGCCAGCAGTGATATCCCGGGAGTAGATGAGCAGTTCTTC. Its translation: CASSDIPGVDEQFF.

The chain couples TRBV5-1 to TRBJ2-1; D is possibly TRBD2 (5 bases). V gave up 0 bases and J gave up 7 bases, with 14 bases separating them. The CDR3 extends over 15 amino acids. The germline V gene encodes CDR1 SGHRS and CDR2 YFSETQ. The CDR3 protein is CASSLAAASGNEQFF. For the CDR3, the DNA is TGCGCCAGCAGCTTGGCGGCAGCCTCGGGGAATGAGCAGTTCTTC.

This clone was seen only a few times. The chain employs TRBV18 and TRBJ1-1; D is unclear. The CDR3 runs to 12 residues. Trimming cost V 3 bases and J 0 bases, with 2 bases left between them. The germline gives CDR1 KGHSH, CDR2 LQKENI. CDR3 sequence: CASSPMNTEAFF. CDR3 bases: TGTGCCAGCTCACCCATGAACACTGAAGCTTTCTTT.

This sequence joins TRBV6-5 and TRBJ1-1; D remains unclear. CDR3 size: 15 residues. CDR1 is MNHEY and CDR2 is SVGAGI in the germline V gene. V lost 2 bases to trimming and J lost 1 base, with 11 bases between them. This chain's CDR3 is CASSYDFTGNTEAFF. CDR3 nucleotides: TGTGCCAGCAGTTACGATTTTACGGGGAACACTGAAGCTTTCTTT.

The genes are TRBV19 and TRBJ1-3, with 9 bases matching TRBD1. The V segment lost 7 bases and the J segment 6 bases; nucleotides outside the gene matches: 13. The CDR3 spans 16 residues. Germline V gene lookup returns CDR1 LNHDA and CDR2 SQIVND (reference sequence). The CDR3 DNA follows: TGTGCCAGTAAGGGGACAGGGACGATTTTTGAAAACACCATATATTTT. Protein product: CASKGTGTIFENTIYF.

The chain carries TRBV11-3 and TRBJ1-3; D remains ambiguous. This CDR3 is 14 amino acids long. Trimming cost V 3 bases and J 2 bases, with 8 bases left between them. CDR1 is SGHNT and CDR2 is YENEEA in the germline V gene. As DNA, the CDR3 is TGTGCCAGCAGCTTCTCTGGGGCTGGAAACACCATATATTTT. Amino acid sequence: CASSFSGAGNTIYF.

This clone was counted a single time. V gene TRBV18 combines with J gene TRBJ2-6; D is unclear. Between the trimmed V and J ends, which lost 3 bases and 0 bases, there was a span of 3 bases. Per germline, CDR1 KGHSH and CDR2 LQKENI. CDR3 size: 14 residues. This chain's CDR3 is CASSPYSGANVLTF. The CDR3 bases are TGTGCCAGCTCACCCTACTCTGGGGCCAACGTCCTGACTTTC.

V gene TRBV7-6 combines with J gene TRBJ2-1, with no clear D. The CDR3 runs 16 residues. The ends were cut back, 4 bases at V and 7 bases at J, with 20 bases in the middle. Germline CDR1 SGHVS, CDR2 FNYEAQ. CDR3 sequence reads: CASSSKQIPLTNEQFF. The CDR3 DNA reads TGTGCCAGCAGCTCGAAGCAGATTCCCTTGACTAATGAGCAGTTCTTC.